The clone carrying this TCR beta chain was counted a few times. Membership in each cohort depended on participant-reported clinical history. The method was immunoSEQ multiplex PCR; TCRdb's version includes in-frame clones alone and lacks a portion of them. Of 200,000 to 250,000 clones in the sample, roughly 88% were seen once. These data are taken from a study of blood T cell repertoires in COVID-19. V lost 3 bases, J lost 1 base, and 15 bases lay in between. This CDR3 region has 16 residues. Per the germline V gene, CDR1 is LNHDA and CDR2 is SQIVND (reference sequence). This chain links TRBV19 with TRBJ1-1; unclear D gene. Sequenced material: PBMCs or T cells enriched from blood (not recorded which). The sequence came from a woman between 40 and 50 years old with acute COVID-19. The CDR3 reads CASSIRSDFPNTEAFF. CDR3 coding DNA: TGTGCCAGTAGTATCCGAAGCGACTTCCCGAACACTGAAGCTTTCTTT.